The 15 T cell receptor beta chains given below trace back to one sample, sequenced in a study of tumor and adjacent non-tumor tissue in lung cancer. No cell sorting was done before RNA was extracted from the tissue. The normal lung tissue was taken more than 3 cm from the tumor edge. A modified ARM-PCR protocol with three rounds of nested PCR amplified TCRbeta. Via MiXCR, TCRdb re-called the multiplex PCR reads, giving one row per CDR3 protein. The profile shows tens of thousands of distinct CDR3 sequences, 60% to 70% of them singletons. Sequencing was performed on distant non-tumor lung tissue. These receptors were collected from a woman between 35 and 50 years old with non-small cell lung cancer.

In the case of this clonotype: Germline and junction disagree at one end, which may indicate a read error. The CDR3 sequence is CAGSSESSGSIYNEQSF. The CDR3 DNA sequence: TGTGCCGGCAGCTCGGAGAGTAGCGGGAGTATCTACAATGAGCAGTCCTTC. This chain joins TRBV11-2 and TRBJ2-1, with TRBD2 identical over 9 bases. Germline lookup yields CDR1 SGHAT and CDR2 FQNNGV. This CDR3 comprises 17 residues.

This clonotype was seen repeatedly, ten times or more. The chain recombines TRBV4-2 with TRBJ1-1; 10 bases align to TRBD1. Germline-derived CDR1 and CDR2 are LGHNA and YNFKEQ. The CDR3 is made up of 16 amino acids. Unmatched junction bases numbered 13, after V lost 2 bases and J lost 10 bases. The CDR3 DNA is TGTGCCAGCAGCCAAATCTTGGGGACAGGGGTCTCTGCAGCTTTCTTT. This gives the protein CASSQILGTGVSAAFF.

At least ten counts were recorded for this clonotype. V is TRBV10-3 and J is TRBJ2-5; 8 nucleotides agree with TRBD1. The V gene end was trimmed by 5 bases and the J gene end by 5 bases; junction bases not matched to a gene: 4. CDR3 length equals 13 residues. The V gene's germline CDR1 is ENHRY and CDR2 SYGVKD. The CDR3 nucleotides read TGTGCCATCAGTTCGAGACAGGGGGAGACCCAGTACTTC. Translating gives CAISSRQGETQYF.

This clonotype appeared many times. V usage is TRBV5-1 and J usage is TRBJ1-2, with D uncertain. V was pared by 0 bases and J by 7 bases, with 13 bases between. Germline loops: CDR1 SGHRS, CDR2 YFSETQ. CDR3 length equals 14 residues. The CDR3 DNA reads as TGCGCCAGCAGCTTGGACGCCGGCCCCTCTGGCTACACCTTC. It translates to CASSLDAGPSGYTF.

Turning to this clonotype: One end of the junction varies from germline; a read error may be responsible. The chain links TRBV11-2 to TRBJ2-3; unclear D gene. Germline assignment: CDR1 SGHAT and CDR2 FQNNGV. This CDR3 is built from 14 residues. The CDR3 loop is CASSPLSAVDTQYF. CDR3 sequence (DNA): TGTGCCAGTAGCCCTCTAAGCGCGGTAGATACGCAGTACTTT.

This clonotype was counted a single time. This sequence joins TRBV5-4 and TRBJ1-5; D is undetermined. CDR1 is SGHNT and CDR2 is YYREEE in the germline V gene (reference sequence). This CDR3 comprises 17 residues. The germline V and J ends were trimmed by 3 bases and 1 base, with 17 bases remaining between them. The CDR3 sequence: CASSSYVLVLSNQPQHF. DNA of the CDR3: TGTGCCAGCAGCTCCTATGTCCTGGTTTTGAGCAATCAGCCCCAGCATTTT.

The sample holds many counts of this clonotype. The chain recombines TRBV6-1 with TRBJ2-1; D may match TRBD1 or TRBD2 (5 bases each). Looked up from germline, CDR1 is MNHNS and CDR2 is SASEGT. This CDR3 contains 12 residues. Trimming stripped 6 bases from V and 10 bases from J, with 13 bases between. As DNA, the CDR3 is TGTGCCAGCAGCTCAGGGACGAGGGAGCAGTTCTTC. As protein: CASSSGTREQFF.

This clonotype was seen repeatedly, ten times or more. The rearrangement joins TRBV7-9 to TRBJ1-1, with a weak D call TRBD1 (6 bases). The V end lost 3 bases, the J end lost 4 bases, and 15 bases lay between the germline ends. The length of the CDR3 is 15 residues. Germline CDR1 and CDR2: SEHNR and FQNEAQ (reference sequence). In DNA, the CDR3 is TGTGCCAGCAGCTTCCTCGGGGGGGCAAGCACTGAAGCTTTCTTT. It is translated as CASSFLGGASTEAFF.

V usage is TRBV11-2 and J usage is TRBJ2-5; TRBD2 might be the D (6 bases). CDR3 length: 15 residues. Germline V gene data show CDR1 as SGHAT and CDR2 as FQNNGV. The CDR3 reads CLSSLRPAEGETQYF. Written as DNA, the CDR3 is TGTCTCAGCAGCCTAAGACCAGCGGAGGGGGAGACCCAGTACTTC.

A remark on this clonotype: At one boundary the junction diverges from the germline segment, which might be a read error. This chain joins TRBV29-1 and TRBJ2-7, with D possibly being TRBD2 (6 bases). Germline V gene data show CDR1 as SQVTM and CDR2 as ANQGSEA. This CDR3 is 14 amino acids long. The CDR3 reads CSVETPGLSYEQYF. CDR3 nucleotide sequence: TGCAGTGTTGAGACGCCAGGACTATCCTACGAGCAGTACTTC.

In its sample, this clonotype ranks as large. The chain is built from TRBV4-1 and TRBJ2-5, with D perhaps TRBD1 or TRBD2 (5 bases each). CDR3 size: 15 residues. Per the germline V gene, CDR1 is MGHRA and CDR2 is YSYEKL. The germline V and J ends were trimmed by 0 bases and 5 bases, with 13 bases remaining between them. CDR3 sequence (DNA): TGCGCCAGCAGCCAAGATCGGGACGGGGCCGAGACCCAGTACTTC. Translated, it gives CASSQDRDGAETQYF.

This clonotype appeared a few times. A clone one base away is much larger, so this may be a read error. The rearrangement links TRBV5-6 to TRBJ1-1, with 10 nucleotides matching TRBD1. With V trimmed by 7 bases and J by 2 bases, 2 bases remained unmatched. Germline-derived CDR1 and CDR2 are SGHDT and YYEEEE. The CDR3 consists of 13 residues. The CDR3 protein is CASWDRGNTEAFF. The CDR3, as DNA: TGTGCCAGCTGGGACAGGGGTAACACTGAAGCTTTCTTT.

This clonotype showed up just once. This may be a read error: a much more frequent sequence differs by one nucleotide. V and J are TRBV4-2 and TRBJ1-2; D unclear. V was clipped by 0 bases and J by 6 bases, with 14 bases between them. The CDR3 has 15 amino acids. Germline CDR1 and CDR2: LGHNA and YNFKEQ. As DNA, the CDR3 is TGTGCCAGCAGCCAAGACAAATGGGATATACATGGCTACACCTTC. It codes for CASSQDKWDIHGYTF.

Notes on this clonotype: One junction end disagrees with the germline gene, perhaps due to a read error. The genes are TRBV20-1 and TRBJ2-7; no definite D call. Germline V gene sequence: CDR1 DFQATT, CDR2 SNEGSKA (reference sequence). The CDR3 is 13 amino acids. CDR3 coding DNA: TGCAGTGCTATCCCTGGAAGCTCCTACGAGCGGTACTTC. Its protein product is CSAIPGSSYERYF.

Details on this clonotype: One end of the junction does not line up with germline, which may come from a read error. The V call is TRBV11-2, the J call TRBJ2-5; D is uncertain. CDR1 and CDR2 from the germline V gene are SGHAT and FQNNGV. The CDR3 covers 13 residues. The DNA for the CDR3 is TGTGCCAGCGCCCCACGATTCCAAGAGACCCATTACTTC. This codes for CASAPRFQETHYF. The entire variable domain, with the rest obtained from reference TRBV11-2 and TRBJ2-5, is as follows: EAGVAQSPRYKIIEKRQSVAFWCNPISGHATLYWYQQILGQGPKLLIQFQNNGVVDDSQLPKDRFSAERLKGVDSTLKIQPAKLEDSAVYLCASAPRFQETHYFGPGTRLLVL.